These 18 T cell receptor beta chains share one sample of origin, sequenced in a study of shared clonotypes between healthy human individuals. Generated by immunoSEQ multiplex PCR, the TCRdb table keeps only in-frame clones and is missing some. The sample lists about 1 million clones; about three quarters were seen once. Sequenced input: memory CD4+ T cells sorted from blood. Subset of the sample: CD45RA-negative fraction. The receptors originated from a man aged 18-30 years in good health.

This chain uses TRBV6-6 with TRBJ2-7; D might be TRBD1 (6 bases). The V gene lost 6 bases and the J gene lost 6 bases, with 15 bases spanning the gap. The CDR3 spans 13 residues. CDR1 is MNHNY and CDR2 is SVGAGI in the germline V gene (reference sequence). The CDR3 coding sequence is TGTGCCAGCAGCCGACAGGTGGGGACCGAGCAGTACTTC. It yields the protein CASSRQVGTEQYF.

The chain couples TRBV5-4 to TRBJ2-1; TRBD2 aligns across 9 bases. The CDR3 has 15 residues. V gave up 5 bases and J gave up 6 bases; unmatched junction bases: 9. From germline, CDR1 is SGHNT and CDR2 YYREEE (reference sequence). The CDR3 bases are TGTGCCAGCAGACAACGACTAGCGGAAGGCAATGAGCAGTTCTTC. This gives the protein CASRQRLAEGNEQFF.

The chain joins TRBV7-2 to TRBJ2-3; 7 bases match TRBD2. In germline, CDR1 is SGHTA, CDR2 FQGNSA. The length of the CDR3 is 17 residues. V trimming: 3 bases; J trimming: 5 bases; junction bases outside the gene matches: 14. The CDR3 region is CASSFRSGAGARDTQYF. CDR3 nucleotides: TGTGCCAGCAGCTTCCGGAGCGGGGCGGGAGCCAGAGATACGCAGTATTTT.

Only a few counts were recorded for this clone. The rearrangement uses TRBV6-5 and TRBJ1-5; the D gene is possibly TRBD1 (5 bases). CDR1 is MNHEY and CDR2 is SVGAGI in the germline V gene. Trimming removed 9 bases from V and 0 bases from J, with 12 bases in between. This CDR3 has 14 amino acids. The CDR3 protein is CARDDRISNQPQHF. In DNA form, the CDR3 reads TGTGCCAGAGACGACAGAATTAGCAATCAGCCCCAGCATTTT.

This chain joins TRBV19 and TRBJ2-7; 9 nucleotides agree with TRBD2. The ends lost 6 bases at V and 3 bases at J; junction bases unmatched: 6. The CDR3 runs 14 residues. Germline CDR1 and CDR2: LNHDA and SQIVND (reference sequence). The CDR3 region is CASRGLAGNYEQYF. CDR3 bases: TGTGCCAGTAGGGGTCTAGCGGGGAACTACGAGCAGTACTTC.

The chain has TRBV30 and TRBJ2-2; D is unclear. Trimming removed 2 bases from V and 7 bases from J, with 5 bases in between. The CDR3 loop spans 11 amino acids. Looked up from germline, CDR1 is GTSNPN and CDR2 is SVGIG (reference sequence). For the CDR3, the DNA is TGTGCCTGGAGTCATGGCGGGGAGCTGTTTTTT. Its protein is CAWSHGGELFF. Full variable domain (missing parts from reference TRBV30 and TRBJ2-2): SQTIHQWPATLVQPVGSPLSLECTVEGTSNPNLYWYRQAAGRGLQLLFYSVGIGQISSEVPQNLSASRPQDRQFILSSKKLLLSDSGFYLCAWSHGGELFFGEGSRLTVL.

The count of this clone is one. The chain employs TRBV6-1 and TRBJ2-5; weak D call: TRBD1 (6 bases). Germline V gives CDR1 MNHNS, CDR2 SASEGT. The CDR3 contains 13 residues. V was shortened by 8 bases and J by 5 bases, with 15 bases between the two germline ends. DNA for the CDR3: TGTGCCAGCCACAGGTCCCAGGGGGAGACCCAGTACTTC. Translated, it gives CASHRSQGETQYF.

This chain connects TRBV12-1 to TRBJ2-5; no DNA check was done on the table's D call, TRBD1. TRBV12-1 has pseudogene status. The CDR3 consists of 14 residues. The CDR3 DNA reads as TGTGCCAGCAGCTCTACAGGGTACGTTTTCCCCCAGTACTTC. Its protein is CASSSTGYVFPQYF.

The CDR3 reads CASSDGYQPQHF. The CDR3 DNA is TGTGCCAGTAGTGACGGTTATCAGCCCCAGCATTTT. V gene TRBV19 combines with J gene TRBJ1-5; no definite D call. The ends were cut back, 5 bases at V and 5 bases at J, with 7 bases in the middle. CDR1 is LNHDA, CDR2 SQIVND, per germline (reference sequence). The CDR3 has 12 amino acids.

The DNA of the CDR3 is TGTGCCAGCACCGAGGCAGGGAACTATGGCTACACCTTC. As protein: CASTEAGNYGYTF. The chain joins TRBV6-1 to TRBJ1-2, with D perhaps matching TRBD1 (5 bases). Germline loops: CDR1 MNHNS, CDR2 SASEGT. V shed 7 bases and J shed 2 bases, with 11 bases lying between them. The CDR3 has 13 amino acids.

The chain carries TRBV7-9 and TRBJ1-4; TRBD1 matches 8 bases. V was clipped by 5 bases and J by 9 bases; unmatched bases: 8. This CDR3 is 14 amino acids long. The germline CDR1 and CDR2 sequences are SEHNR and FQNEAQ (reference sequence). Written as DNA, the CDR3 is TGTGCCAGCAGCACCGGACAGGGAGGGAAAAAACTGTTTTTT. Translating it yields CASSTGQGGKKLFF.

Remarks on this clone: This may come from a read error, since a much larger clone is one base off. The same CDR3 is also encoded by other DNA sequences in this sample. The chain recombines TRBV4-1 with TRBJ2-1, with D perhaps given as TRBD1 or TRBD2 (5 bases each). Looked up from germline, CDR1 is MGHRA and CDR2 is YSYEKL. V dropped 1 base and J dropped 1 base, with 17 bases sitting between them. CDR3 length equals 18 residues. The CDR3 DNA is TGCGCCAGCAGCCAAGTCGATATGGGGCTAGCATCCTACAATGAGCAGTTCTTC. This sequence encodes CASSQVDMGLASYNEQFF.

As concerns this clone: One end of the junction does not line up with germline, which may come from a read error. This sequence joins TRBV7-7 and TRBJ2-2; 10 nucleotides align to TRBD1. Per the germline V gene, CDR1 is SSHAT and CDR2 is FNYEAQ (reference sequence). CDR3 length equals 17 residues. CDR3 DNA sequence: TGTGCTAGCAGCTTAGGTTCCGGGACAGGGGCGACCGGGGAGCTGTTTTTT. Translation: CASSLGSGTGATGELFF.

V gene TRBV30 combines with J gene TRBJ1-3; D gene uncertain. CDR1 and CDR2 (germline): GTSNPN, SVGIG (reference sequence). V was trimmed by 5 bases and J by 0 bases, leaving 11 bases between them. This CDR3 spans 14 amino acids. CDR3 in amino acids: CAWAPGNSGNTIYF. The CDR3, as DNA: TGTGCCTGGGCTCCAGGAAACTCTGGAAACACCATATATTTT.

This clone was seen a single time. This chain uses TRBV12-5 with TRBJ2-3, with 11 bases fitting TRBD2. V lost 1 base, J lost 4 bases, and 13 bases stayed unmatched. CDR1 is LGHNT, CDR2 FRNRAP, per germline. The CDR3 runs to 19 residues. CDR3: CASGLGLAGRTVRPDTQYF. As DNA, the CDR3 is TGTGCTAGTGGTTTGGGACTAGCGGGACGAACGGTTCGGCCAGATACGCAGTATTTT.

Comments on this clone: Other DNA sequences in the same sample also yield this CDR3. The CDR3 DNA reads TGTGCCAGCAGTTACGACCCGACCGATACGCAGTATTTT. Amino acid sequence: CASSYDPTDTQYF. The chain combines TRBV6-5 with TRBJ2-3; D gene unclear. Trimming removed 2 bases at V and 6 bases at J, with 9 bases between. This CDR3 has 13 amino acids. Germline CDR1 is MNHEY and CDR2 is SVGAGI.

The chain combines TRBV18 with TRBJ1-3, with D unresolved. Germline V lookup: CDR1 KGHSH, CDR2 LQKENI. V dropped 3 bases and J dropped 4 bases, with 10 bases sitting between them. The CDR3 has 14 amino acids. The CDR3 loop reads CASSPDSRGNTIYF. CDR3 DNA: TGTGCCAGCTCACCTGATAGTCGCGGAAACACCATATATTTT.

V gene TRBV27 combines with J gene TRBJ2-1; 12 bases line up with TRBD1. The germline CDR1 and CDR2 sequences are MNHEY and SMNVEV (reference sequence). Germline trimming cut 6 bases from V and 2 bases from J; bases unmatched to any gene: 11. CDR3 length equals 18 residues. Here the CDR3 reads CASSTIRDRGRPYNEQFF. DNA for the CDR3: TGTGCCAGCAGCACGATAAGGGACAGGGGGCGCCCCTACAATGAGCAGTTCTTC.